Each of the 17 T cell receptor beta chains below was sequenced from the same sample in a study of blood T cells in healthy people across ages. For the second PCR, which ran for roughly 6 to 12 cycles, a sample-barcoded 5' primer and a J-beta primer mix were used. MiXCR, applied by TCRdb to the 5' RACE reads, yields one record per CDR3 protein. The table includes about 640,000 distinct CDR3 sequences, approximately 30% detected once. Sequenced material: blood. The receptors were gathered from a woman of 80 years or more in good health.

This sequence joins TRBV30 and TRBJ1-4; unclear D gene. In germline, CDR1 is GTSNPN, CDR2 SVGIG (reference sequence). The V end lost 1 base, the J end lost 0 bases, and 6 bases lay between the germline ends. The CDR3 consists of 14 residues. CDR3 DNA sequence: TGTGCCTGGAGTGGCAGTGCAACTAATGAAAAACTGTTTTTT. Amino acid sequence: CAWSGSATNEKLFF.

The V and J genes are TRBV6-1 and TRBJ1-1, with 7 bases that match TRBD1. This CDR3 has 14 amino acids. Germline V gene data show CDR1 as MNHNS and CDR2 as SASEGT. The ends lost 4 bases at V and 9 bases at J; junction bases unmatched: 11. The CDR3 region has the DNA TGTGCCAGCAGTGTATCGATACAGGGGTTGAAAGCTTTCTTT. It translates to CASSVSIQGLKAFF.

V is TRBV29-1 and J is TRBJ2-5; no firm D call. The last part of the DNA fits TRBJ2-7 better; the J call may be wrong. Germline assignment: CDR1 SQVTM and CDR2 ANQGSEA. The CDR3 is 12 residues long. DNA of the CDR3: TGCAGCGTTGATTCCGGATCCTACGAGCAGTACTTC. Translated, it gives CSVDSGSYEQYF.

In regard to this clonotype: With a much larger clone just one base away, this may be a read error. V usage is TRBV6-6 and J usage is TRBJ2-3; TRBD1 matches 9 bases. Germline V gene data show CDR1 as MNHNY and CDR2 as SVGAGI (reference sequence). This CDR3 spans 14 amino acids. CDR3 amino acids: CTSSYGDRVYTQYF. CDR3 coding DNA: TGTACCAGCAGTTACGGGGACAGGGTCTATACGCAGTATTTT.

This clonotype was seen at least ten times. The J gene is TRBJ1-5, the V gene TRBV7-2; D is possibly TRBD1 (6 bases). The CDR3 length is 16 residues. V lost 1 base to trimming and J lost 6 bases, with 16 bases between them. Germline V gene data show CDR1 as SGHTA and CDR2 as FQGNSA. This CDR3 reads CASSLGEGGASQPQHF. CDR3 DNA: TGTGCCAGCAGCTTAGGGGAGGGGGGGGCTAGTCAGCCCCAGCATTTT.

This clonotype was recorded a few times. The chain joins TRBV18 to TRBJ1-4; D is ambiguous. The CDR3 runs to 14 residues. Germline assignment: CDR1 KGHSH and CDR2 LQKENI. Trimming stripped 2 bases from V and 3 bases from J, with 7 bases between. The chain's CDR3 is CASSPAGPNEKLFF. The CDR3 nucleotides are TGTGCCAGCTCACCAGCAGGTCCTAATGAAAAACTGTTTTTT.

This clonotype has more than one count but fewer than ten. The chain is built from TRBV28 and TRBJ1-2; no clear D. The CDR3 has 15 amino acids. Per germline, CDR1 MDHEN and CDR2 SYDVKM. V was shortened by 5 bases and J by 0 bases, with 13 bases between the two germline ends. The CDR3 nucleotides are TGTGCCAGCAGTCCGAACGGAAAAGCTAACTATGGCTACACCTTC. It is translated as CASSPNGKANYGYTF.

This clonotype was counted between two and nine times. V and J are TRBV15 and TRBJ1-5; D might be TRBD1 (5 bases). This CDR3 spans 15 amino acids. V gave up 4 bases and J gave up 2 bases, with 12 bases separating them. Looked up from germline, CDR1 is LNHNV and CDR2 is YYDKDF (reference sequence). The CDR3 spells CATSTREDGNQPQHF. The CDR3 DNA reads as TGTGCCACCAGCACCAGGGAGGATGGCAATCAGCCCCAGCATTTT.

This clonotype was observed many times. The chain links TRBV7-2 to TRBJ2-7; TRBD1 agrees at 7 bases. The CDR3 contains 16 residues. The germline CDR1 and CDR2 sequences are SGHTA and FQGNSA. The ends lost 6 bases at V and 2 bases at J; junction bases unmatched: 13. Here the CDR3 DNA reads TGTGCCAGCAGTCCCACCGGGACAGCGAAGACCTACGAGCAGTACTTC. Amino acid sequence: CASSPTGTAKTYEQYF.

The sample holds many counts of this clonotype. The chain has TRBV12-3 or TRBV12-4 and TRBJ2-5; D ambiguous. V was clipped by 3 bases and J by 0 bases, with 11 bases between them. The CDR3 runs to 15 residues. CDR3 residues: CASSLRAGYQETQYF. In DNA form, the CDR3 reads TGTGCCAGCAGTTTGCGAGCTGGGTACCAAGAGACCCAGTACTTC.

As concerns this clonotype: A clone one base away is much larger, so this may be a read error. This chain joins TRBV7-2 and TRBJ1-6; D gene uncertain. This CDR3 comprises 12 residues. V was cut by 7 bases and J by 10 bases, with 11 bases left in between. The germline V gene encodes CDR1 SGHTA and CDR2 FQGNSA. The CDR3 nucleotides read TGTGCCAGCAACTCTTCCGGCTCACCCCTCCACTTT. This gives the protein CASNSSGSPLHF.

This clonotype has ten or more counts. This chain connects TRBV7-2 to TRBJ1-2; 8 bases fit TRBD1. Per the germline V gene, CDR1 is SGHTA and CDR2 is FQGNSA. With 3 bases clipped from V and 3 bases from J, the junction kept 9 bases outside the gene matches. The CDR3 has 16 residues. CDR3 bases: TGTGCCAGCAGCTTCGGGACAGGACTATTGGACTATGGCTACACCTTC. It yields the protein CASSFGTGLLDYGYTF. Supplemented by reference TRBV7-2 and TRBJ1-2, the full variable domain reads GAGVSQSPSNKVTEKGKDVELRCDPISGHTALYWYRQSLGQGLEFLIYFQGNSAPDKSGLPSDRFSAERTGGSVSTLTIQRTQQEDSAVYLCASSFGTGLLDYGYTFGSGTRLTVV.

This clonotype showed up many times. J is TRBJ1-1 and V is TRBV7-6; D unclear. The CDR3 extends over 13 amino acids. The V and J ends lost 5 bases and 2 bases respectively, with 9 bases between them. Germline V CDR1 and CDR2: SGHVS, FNYEAQ. CDR3: CASSAHSNTEAFF. The CDR3 DNA sequence: TGTGCCAGCAGCGCACACAGCAACACTGAAGCTTTCTTT.

This clonotype was counted ten times or more. J is TRBJ2-7 and V is TRBV2; D possibly corresponds to TRBD1 (5 bases). The CDR3 runs 15 residues. Trimming left V 2 bases short and J 7 bases short, with 18 bases between. Germline CDR1 is SNHLY and CDR2 is FYNNEI. The CDR3 region has the DNA TGTGCCAGCAGTGAATCAGGGATCCTCGCTGGAGAGCAGTACTTC. Translated: CASSESGILAGEQYF.

The CDR3 nucleotides are TGTGCCAGCTCACCACCGGCAGGGGTGAACACTGAAGCTTTCTTT. It is translated as CASSPPAGVNTEAFF. The chain recombines TRBV18 with TRBJ1-1, with D possibly being TRBD1 (6 bases). The length of the CDR3 is 15 residues. Germline V gene data show CDR1 as KGHSH and CDR2 as LQKENI. V was trimmed by 0 bases and J by 0 bases, leaving 8 bases between them. Complete variable domain (other parts from reference TRBV18 and TRBJ1-1): NAGVMQNPRHLVRRRGQEARLRCSPMKGHSHVYWYRQLPEEGLKFMVYLQKENIIDESGMPKERFSAEFPKEGPSILRIQQVVRGDSAAYFCASSPPAGVNTEAFFGQGTRLTVV.

Ten or more counts support this clonotype. The rearrangement uses TRBV19 and TRBJ1-2; D remains unclear. Germline lookup yields CDR1 LNHDA and CDR2 SQIVND (reference sequence). Deletions cut 7 bases from V and 4 bases from J, with 10 bases between. This CDR3 spans 12 amino acids. The CDR3 DNA sequence: TGTGCCAGTAACGACGCAGCCTATGGCTACACCTTC. This translates into CASNDAAYGYTF.

The CDR3 nucleotides are TGTGCCAGCAGCACGGGCGGGGGTGTAAATACGCAGTATTTT. Its protein product is CASSTGGGVNTQYF. V gene TRBV7-2 combines with J gene TRBJ2-3; 7 bases are a match to TRBD2. This CDR3 is 14 amino acids long. CDR1 is SGHTA and CDR2 is FQGNSA in the germline V gene. The V gene end was trimmed by 5 bases and the J gene end by 7 bases; junction bases not matched to a gene: 9.